Presented here are 27 T cell receptor beta chains from one specimen sequenced in a study of T cells in pancreatic ductal adenocarcinoma. The selected patients with pancreatic ductal adenocarcinoma had surgery but no neoadjuvant therapy. TCRdb's table, derived via immunoSEQ multiplex PCR, lists solely in-frame clones and lacks some. The table has 15,000 to 20,000 clones, roughly 90% seen once. The sequencing sample was made of PBMCs. The receptors here all came from a human donor with pancreatic ductal adenocarcinoma.

The table lists this clone with a few counts. V is TRBV2 and J is TRBJ1-4, with 8 nucleotides matching TRBD1. The CDR3 spans 12 residues. CDR1 is SNHLY, CDR2 FYNNEI, per germline. V shed 8 bases and J 7 bases; nucleotides not matched to a gene: 3. The CDR3 region has the DNA TGTGCCAGCCAGGGGGCGGGTGAAAAACTGTTTTTT. Translated, it gives CASQGAGEKLFF.

The chain joins TRBV19 to TRBJ2-7; tentatively, D is TRBD2 (6 bases). CDR1 and CDR2 from the germline V gene are LNHDA and SQIVND (reference sequence). V was trimmed by 3 bases and J by 2 bases, leaving 14 bases between them. CDR3 size: 15 residues. In DNA, the CDR3 is TGTGCCAGTAGTATGGGAGGCAGTGCCACCTACGAGCAGTACTTC. Its protein is CASSMGGSATYEQYF.

The gene calls are TRBV18 and TRBJ1-2; D remains unclear. The CDR3 sequence is 14 residues long. V lost 1 base and J lost 3, with 9 bases in between. Per the germline V gene, CDR1 is KGHSH and CDR2 is LQKENI. The CDR3 protein is CASSPQDWDYGYTF. In DNA, the CDR3 is TGTGCCAGCTCACCACAAGACTGGGACTATGGCTACACCTTC.

The chain carries TRBV28 and TRBJ1-2; D may be TRBD1 (5 bases). This CDR3 has 14 amino acids. Trimming removed 3 bases from V and 1 base from J, with 9 bases in between. CDR1 is MDHEN, CDR2 SYDVKM, per germline. The CDR3 DNA sequence: TGTGCCAGCAGTTTCTTAGACAGTAACTATGGCTACACCTTC. It translates to CASSFLDSNYGYTF.

V usage is TRBV7-2 and J usage is TRBJ1-6; TRBD1 matches 10 bases. The CDR3 sequence is 16 residues long. Germline CDR1 reads SGHTA; CDR2 reads FQGNSA. The ends lost 4 bases at V and 6 bases at J; junction bases unmatched: 6. For the CDR3, the DNA is TGTGCCAGCAGCTCCGACAGGGGGCATCCTAATTCACCCCTCCACTTT. Its protein is CASSSDRGHPNSPLHF.

This clone was picked up one time. V and J are TRBV19 and TRBJ2-7, with D tentatively TRBD2 (5 bases). The V gene lost 5 bases and the J gene lost 7 bases, with 12 bases spanning the gap. The CDR3 runs to 12 residues. Germline-derived CDR1 and CDR2 are LNHDA and SQIVND (reference sequence). The CDR3 sequence: CASSSRTGEQYF. CDR3 in DNA: TGTGCCAGTAGTTCTCGGACGGGAGAGCAGTACTTC.

The chain uses TRBV28 and TRBJ2-6; no clear D. The CDR3 totals 16 residues. Trimming removed 3 bases at V and 3 bases at J, with 12 bases between. CDR1 and CDR2 (germline): MDHEN, SYDVKM. CDR3 nucleotides: TGTGCCAGCAGTTTTGCGCGGTCCTATGGGGCCAACGTCCTGACTTTC. The encoded protein is CASSFARSYGANVLTF.

This clone was seen more than once but under ten times. V gene TRBV5-8 combines with J gene TRBJ1-5, with D possibly being TRBD1 (6 bases). Per the germline V gene, CDR1 is SGHTS and CDR2 is YDEGEE. The CDR3 loop spans 14 amino acids. The V end lost 5 bases, the J end lost 6 bases, and 15 bases lay between the germline ends. The CDR3 sequence is CASSSEGGGQPQHF. CDR3 bases: TGTGCCAGCAGTTCCGAGGGGGGGGGTCAGCCCCAGCATTTT.

The chain joins TRBV11-3 to TRBJ2-1; 12 bases align to TRBD2. V lost 5 bases to trimming and J lost 4 bases; unmatched junction nucleotides: 3. The length of the CDR3 is 15 residues. Germline V gene data show CDR1 as SGHNT and CDR2 as YENEEA. CDR3 amino acids: CASSALAGGYNEQFF. The CDR3 DNA sequence: TGTGCCAGCAGCGCACTAGCGGGGGGTTACAATGAGCAGTTCTTC.

This clone showed up just once. This sequence joins TRBV11-1 and TRBJ2-7; no clear D. This CDR3 contains 14 residues. V was pared by 1 base and J by 1 base, with 8 bases between. Germline V gene lookup returns CDR1 SGHAT and CDR2 FQDESV (reference sequence). Written as DNA, the CDR3 is TGTGCCAGCAGCTTAGGCAGATATTCCTACGAGCAGTACTTC. Its translation: CASSLGRYSYEQYF.

This clone appeared a single time. The chain is built from TRBV7-9 and TRBJ2-2; D call uncertain. In germline, CDR1 is SEHNR, CDR2 FQNEAQ (reference sequence). CDR3 length: 12 residues. The V and J ends lost 5 bases and 7 bases respectively, with 8 bases between them. CDR3 coding DNA: TGTGCCAGCAGCAACGAACTCGGGGAGCTGTTTTTT. Translated, it gives CASSNELGELFF.

The CDR3 DNA reads as TGTGCCAGCAGCTGGGACAGGGGGCAGAACGAGCAGTACTTC. Residues: CASSWDRGQNEQYF. The rearrangement uses TRBV2 and TRBJ2-7; 12 bases map to TRBD1. This CDR3 region has 14 residues. Unmatched junction bases numbered 5, after V lost 6 bases and J lost 5 bases. The V gene's germline CDR1 is SNHLY and CDR2 FYNNEI. The whole variable domain, remainder taken from reference TRBV2 and TRBJ2-7, is EPEVTQTPSHQVTQMGQEVILRCVPISNHLYFYWYRQILGQKVEFLVSFYNNEISEKSEIFDDQFSVERPDGSNFTLKIRSTKLEDSAMYFCASSWDRGQNEQYFGPGTRLTVT.

The V call is TRBV7-8, the J call TRBJ1-2, with D maybe TRBD1 (6 bases). Germline values: CDR1 SGHVS, CDR2 FQNEAQ. The CDR3 has 15 residues. V was trimmed by 4 bases and J by 7 bases, leaving 19 bases between them. CDR3 in DNA: TGTGCCAGCAGCTCTACAGGACAGAGACGACCTGGCTACACCTTC. It encodes CASSSTGQRRPGYTF. The full variable domain, its missing parts supplied by reference TRBV7-8 and TRBJ1-2, is GAGVSQSPRYKVAKRGQDVALRCDPISGHVSLFWYQQALGQGPEFLTYFQNEAQLDKSGLPSDRFFAERPEGSVSTLKIQRTQQEDSAVYLCASSSTGQRRPGYTFGSGTRLTVV.

The CDR3 DNA reads as TGTGCCAGCAGCATCCACGACAGGGGGCGCGGAGAAAAACTGTTTTTT. Translating it yields CASSIHDRGRGEKLFF. J is TRBJ1-4 and V is TRBV9, with 10 bases fitting TRBD1. Germline V gene lookup returns CDR1 SGDLS and CDR2 YYNGEE. V shed 4 bases, J shed 8 bases, and the junction held 11 bases outside the gene matches. CDR3 length: 16 amino acids.

J is TRBJ1-2 and V is TRBV7-9; perhaps TRBD1 as D (5 bases). CDR3 length equals 13 residues. Germline assignment: CDR1 SEHNR and CDR2 FQNEAQ (reference sequence). V was shortened by 3 bases and J by 4 bases, with 9 bases between the two germline ends. DNA for the CDR3: TGTGCCAGCAGCTTCGCTGACAGCTATGGCTACACCTTC. Its translation is CASSFADSYGYTF.

The chain has TRBV27 and TRBJ2-7; TRBD1 is a possible D gene (5 bases). Trimming removed 5 bases from V and 3 bases from J, with 11 bases in between. Germline loops: CDR1 MNHEY, CDR2 SMNVEV (reference sequence). This CDR3 spans 13 amino acids. DNA for the CDR3: TGTGCCAGCAGTCCTATTCAGGGCTACGAGCAGTACTTC. Encoded protein: CASSPIQGYEQYF.

This chain links TRBV27 with TRBJ2-7; unclear D gene. The germline V and J ends were trimmed by 3 bases and 3 bases, with 12 bases remaining between them. This CDR3 has 14 residues. CDR1 MNHEY and CDR2 SMNVEV come from the germline V gene (reference sequence). The CDR3 DNA is TGTGCCAGCAGTTTCCAGGCGAACCGCTACGAGCAGTACTTC. It specifies CASSFQANRYEQYF.

This chain connects TRBV18 to TRBJ1-1; D possibly corresponds to TRBD1 (5 bases). Germline loops: CDR1 KGHSH, CDR2 LQKENI. V lost 6 bases and J lost 3, with 17 bases in between. CDR3 length equals 15 residues. CDR3: CASSQGAPGDTEAFF. In DNA, the CDR3 is TGTGCCAGCTCGCAAGGGGCACCTGGGGACACTGAAGCTTTCTTT. The variable domain in full, completed from reference TRBV18 and TRBJ1-1, reads NAGVMQNPRHLVRRRGQEARLRCSPMKGHSHVYWYRQLPEEGLKFMVYLQKENIIDESGMPKERFSAEFPKEGPSILRIQQVVRGDSAAYFCASSQGAPGDTEAFFGQGTRLTVV.

The chain has TRBV19 and TRBJ1-1; 11 nucleotides match TRBD1. Germline V gene sequence: CDR1 LNHDA, CDR2 SQIVND (reference sequence). Trimming at V came to 9 bases and at J to 0 bases, leaving 3 bases not matched to a gene. The CDR3 is made up of 14 amino acids. CDR3: CASRTGGLNTEAFF. The CDR3 DNA reads as TGTGCCAGCCGGACAGGGGGCTTGAACACTGAAGCTTTCTTT. The whole variable domain, remainder taken from reference TRBV19 and TRBJ1-1, is DGGITQSPKYLFRKEGQNVTLSCEQNLNHDAMYWYRQDPGQGLRLIYYSQIVNDFQKGDIAEGYSVSREKKESFPLTVTSAQKNPTAFYLCASRTGGLNTEAFFGQGTRLTVV.

V gene TRBV18 combines with J gene TRBJ1-1; a weak D match, TRBD1 (6 bases). Germline CDR1 is KGHSH and CDR2 is LQKENI. The length of the CDR3 is 14 residues. V was pared by 2 bases and J by 3 bases, with 10 bases between. Here the CDR3 reads CASSPGKGDTEAFF. For the CDR3, the DNA is TGTGCCAGCTCACCAGGAAAGGGGGACACTGAAGCTTTCTTT.

The V and J genes are TRBV11-3 and TRBJ2-1, with a weak D call TRBD2 (6 bases). Trimming took off 1 base at V and 6 bases at J, with 13 bases between the two ends. CDR3 size: 15 residues. The V gene's germline CDR1 is SGHNT and CDR2 YENEEA. The CDR3 reads CASSLGGGTLNEQFF. In nucleotides, the CDR3 is TGTGCCAGCAGCTTAGGTGGGGGGACTCTCAATGAGCAGTTCTTC.

The V and J genes are TRBV5-1 and TRBJ2-2, with D possibly TRBD2 on 5 matching bases. This CDR3 has 15 residues. CDR1 SGHRS and CDR2 YFSETQ come from the germline V gene. Trimming removed 4 bases from V and 4 bases from J, with 14 bases in between. The CDR3 sequence: CASSLGSPSTGELFF. The CDR3 DNA reads TGCGCCAGCAGCCTAGGGAGTCCGAGCACCGGGGAGCTGTTTTTT.

As regards this clone: This sample also contains other DNA sequences that code for the same CDR3. DNA for the CDR3: TGTGCCAGCAGCTTAGCGGGGGGACCCACAGATACGCAGTATTTT. This translates into CASSLAGGPTDTQYF. V usage is TRBV7-2 and J usage is TRBJ2-3; a weak D match, TRBD2 (6 bases). Per the germline V gene, CDR1 is SGHTA and CDR2 is FQGNSA. CDR3 size: 15 residues. V was clipped by 0 bases and J by 2 bases, with 9 bases between them.

The V and J genes are TRBV2 and TRBJ2-1, with TRBD2 matching 9 bases. Looked up from germline, CDR1 is SNHLY and CDR2 is FYNNEI. The ends lost 2 bases at V and 5 bases at J; junction bases unmatched: 13. CDR3 length equals 18 residues. The CDR3 DNA reads TGTGCCAGCAGTGAATCTGGAGCGGGGGGACCTTGGCACAATGAGCAGTTCTTC. Its translation is CASSESGAGGPWHNEQFF.

This sequence joins TRBV4-2 and TRBJ2-1, with 7 bases matching TRBD1. The CDR3 is made up of 17 amino acids. The germline V gene has CDR1 LGHNA and CDR2 YNFKEQ. V shed 1 base, J shed 4 bases, and the junction held 10 bases outside the gene matches. CDR3 loop: CASSQGGRDRRYNEQFF. The CDR3 DNA reads TGTGCCAGCAGCCAAGGCGGAAGGGACAGAAGATACAATGAGCAGTTCTTC.

The chain has TRBV19 and TRBJ1-1; D is possibly TRBD1 (6 bases). This CDR3 contains 14 residues. The germline V gene has CDR1 LNHDA and CDR2 SQIVND (reference sequence). Trimming left V 0 bases short and J 4 bases short, with 9 bases between. CDR3 sequence: CASSIDLRGTEAFF. The CDR3 nucleotides read TGTGCCAGTAGTATAGATCTCAGGGGCACTGAAGCTTTCTTT.

The chain links TRBV5-1 to TRBJ2-2; D possibly corresponds to TRBD1 (5 bases). This CDR3 spans 14 amino acids. With 9 bases removed from V and 6 bases from J, the gap between germline ends came to 18 bases. Per germline, CDR1 SGHRS and CDR2 YFSETQ. The CDR3 bases are TGCGCCACCACTCAGGGTAGTCCCTCCGGGGAGCTGTTTTTT. Its protein is CATTQGSPSGELFF.